The clone carrying this T cell receptor beta chain has only one observation. The CDR3 is made up of 15 amino acids. Germline assignment: CDR1 SQVTM and CDR2 ANQGSEA. Between the trimmed V and J ends, which lost 3 bases and 0 bases, there was a span of 12 bases. Random hexamers were used to reverse transcribe roughly 0.5 to 1 ug of RNA. TCRdb independently ran MiXCR on the immunoSEQ multiplex PCR reads; one entry per CDR3 protein. This table holds approximately 100,000 distinct CDR3 sequences, around 90% found once. The data belong to a study of CD8 T cells in Susac syndrome. Sequenced: CD8+ T cells from PBMCs. The source is a human donor in good health. The chain uses TRBV29-1 and TRBJ1-5; no firm D call. The CDR3 here is CSVEIAGNSNQPQHF. CDR3 sequence (DNA): TGCAGCGTTGAGATCGCGGGGAATAGCAATCAGCCCCAGCATTTT.